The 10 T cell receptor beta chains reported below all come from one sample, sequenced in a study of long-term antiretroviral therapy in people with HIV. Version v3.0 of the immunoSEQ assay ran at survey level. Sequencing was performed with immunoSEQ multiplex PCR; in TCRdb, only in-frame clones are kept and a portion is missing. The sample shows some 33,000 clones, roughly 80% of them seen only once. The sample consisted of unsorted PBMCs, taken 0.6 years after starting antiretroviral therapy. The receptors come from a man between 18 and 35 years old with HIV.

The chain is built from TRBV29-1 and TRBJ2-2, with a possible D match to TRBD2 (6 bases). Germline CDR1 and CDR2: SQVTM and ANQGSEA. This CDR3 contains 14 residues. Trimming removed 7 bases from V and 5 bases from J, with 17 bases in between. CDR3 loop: CSALLRRGTGELFF. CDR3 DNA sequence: TGCAGCGCCCTGCTACGACGGGGGACCGGGGAGCTGTTTTTT.

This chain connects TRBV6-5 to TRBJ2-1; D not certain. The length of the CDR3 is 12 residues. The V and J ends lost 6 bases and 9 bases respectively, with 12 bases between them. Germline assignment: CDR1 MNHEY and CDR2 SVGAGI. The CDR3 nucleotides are TGTGCCAGCAGCTACGGTGGCAGTGAGCAGTTCTTC. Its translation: CASSYGGSEQFF.

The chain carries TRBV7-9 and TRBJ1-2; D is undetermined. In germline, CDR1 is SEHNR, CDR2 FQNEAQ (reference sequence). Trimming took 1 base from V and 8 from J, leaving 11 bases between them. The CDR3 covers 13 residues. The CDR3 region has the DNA TGTGCCAGCAGCTTAGACTCGGCAGGCGGCTACACCTTC. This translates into CASSLDSAGGYTF.

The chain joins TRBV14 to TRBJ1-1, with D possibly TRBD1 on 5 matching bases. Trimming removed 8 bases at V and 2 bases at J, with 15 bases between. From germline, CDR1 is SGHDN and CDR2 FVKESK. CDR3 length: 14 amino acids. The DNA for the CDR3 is TGTGCCAGCGCGGCAGGGAGAACAAACACTGAAGCTTTCTTT. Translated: CASAAGRTNTEAFF.

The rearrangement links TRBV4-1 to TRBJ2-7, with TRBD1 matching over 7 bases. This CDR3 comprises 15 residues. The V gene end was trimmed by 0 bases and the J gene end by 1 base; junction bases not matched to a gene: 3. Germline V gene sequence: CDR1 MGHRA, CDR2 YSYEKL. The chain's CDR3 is CASSQETGQSYEQYF. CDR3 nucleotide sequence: TGCGCCAGCAGCCAAGAGACAGGGCAATCCTACGAGCAGTACTTC.

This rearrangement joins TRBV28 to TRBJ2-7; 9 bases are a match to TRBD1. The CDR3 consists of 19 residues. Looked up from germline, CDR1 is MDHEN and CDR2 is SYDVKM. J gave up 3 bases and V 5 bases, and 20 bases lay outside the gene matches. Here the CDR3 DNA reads TGTGCCAGCAGTCCCCTTTTCCTCAACGACCGGGACAGGGACTACGAGCAGTACTTC. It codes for CASSPLFLNDRDRDYEQYF.

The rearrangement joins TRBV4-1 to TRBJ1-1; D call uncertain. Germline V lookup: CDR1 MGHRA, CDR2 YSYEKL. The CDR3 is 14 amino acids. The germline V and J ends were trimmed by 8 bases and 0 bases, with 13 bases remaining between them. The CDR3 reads CASRAPDLNTEAFF. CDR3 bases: TGCGCCAGCCGGGCACCCGATTTGAACACTGAAGCTTTCTTT.

CDR3 DNA sequence: TGTGCCAGTGGACTAGCGGAAGAGACCCAGTACTTC. It codes for CASGLAEETQYF. This sequence joins TRBV6-6 and TRBJ2-5, with TRBD2 matching 10 bases. This CDR3 is 12 amino acids long. Germline CDR1 and CDR2: MNHNY and SVGAGI (reference sequence). Losses at the gene ends were 9 bases for V and 3 bases for J; bases not matched to a gene: 1.

The DNA for the CDR3 is TGTGCCAGCGGACAGGGGGTAAAACTGTTTTTT. It codes for CASGQGVKLFF. The chain joins TRBV25-1 to TRBJ1-4, with TRBD1 identical over 10 bases. With V trimmed by 8 bases and J by 10 bases, 1 base remained unmatched. The CDR3 length is 11 residues. CDR1 and CDR2 from the germline V gene are MGHDK and SYGVNS.

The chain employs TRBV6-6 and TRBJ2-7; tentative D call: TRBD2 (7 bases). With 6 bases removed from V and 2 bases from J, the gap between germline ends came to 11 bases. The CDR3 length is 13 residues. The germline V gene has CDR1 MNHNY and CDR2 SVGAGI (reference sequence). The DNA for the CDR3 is TGTGCCAGCAGGTCGGGGGGCCCCTACGAGCAGTACTTC. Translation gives CASRSGGPYEQYF.